Listed below are T cell receptor beta chains from one sample, sequenced in a study of beta chain features in type 1 diabetes. The assay was immunoSEQ multiplex PCR, and TCRdb's table has in-frame clones only and misses some. The data contain about 28,000 clones, less than 70% of them singletons. The sample taken for sequencing was Tregs from blood. The receptor source for this set is a woman aged 30 to 39 with type 1 diabetes. Both conserved end residues are part of each CDR3. The D gene is left open where the match is weak. Size is stated for part of the rows, as once, few or many counts, or as a class when the clone is expanded.

J,V,D,size,DNA,CDR3
TRBJ2-7,TRBV6-5,TRBD2,few,TGTGCCAGCAGTAAAACTTTAGCGGGAGCCGAGTACTTC,CASSKTLAGAEYF
TRBJ1-2,TRBV28,NA,NA,TGTGCCAGCAGTTTTATCGATGGCTACACCTTC,CASSFIDGYTF
TRBJ2-7,TRBV28,TRBD1,NA,TGTGCCAGCAGTACCGCCGGACAGGGGAACTACGAGCAGTACTTC,CASSTAGQGNYEQYF
TRBJ1-5,TRBV29-1,NA,few,TGCAGCGTTTCGTTAGGGAGTAATCAGCCCCAGCATTTT,CSVSLGSNQPQHF
TRBJ2-1,TRBV28,TRBD2,NA,TGTGCCAGCAGTAGGCCGGGACTAGCCCTTATGAAGGAGCAGTTCTTC,CASSRPGLALMKEQFF
TRBJ2-1,TRBV19,TRBD1,NA,TGTGCCAGTAGTACGGACAGGTTCCGATACAATGAGCAGTTCTTC,CASSTDRFRYNEQFF
TRBJ2-1,TRBV30,NA,few,TGTGCCTGGAGTCCAGGAATGGGTGAGCAGTTCTTC,CAWSPGMGEQFF
TRBJ2-7,TRBV5-1,TRBD2,NA,TGCGCCAGCAGCTTTACTAGCGGGTATGGTTCCGAGCAGTACTTC,CASSFTSGYGSEQYF
TRBJ2-7,TRBV19,TRBD2,NA,TGTGCCAGTAGTGAACCGGGACTAGCGATGCACGAGCAGTACTTC,CASSEPGLAMHEQYF
TRBJ2-7,TRBV5-1,NA,few,TGCGCCAGCAGCCCCGGGACTCCCTTACACGAGCAGTACTTC,CASSPGTPLHEQYF
TRBJ1-1,TRBV21-1,NA,NA,TGTGCCAGCAGCAAAGGGACAGATATGAACACTGAAGCTTTCTTT,CASSKGTDMNTEAFF
TRBJ2-1,TRBV5-1,NA,NA,TGCGCCGGCAGCATTCGGGACTGGCCGTACAATGAGCAGTTCTTC,CAGSIRDWPYNEQFF
TRBJ2-1,TRBV10-3,TRBD2,NA,TGTGCCATCGCTAGCGGGAATATCCACAATGAGCAGTTCTTC,CAIASGNIHNEQFF
TRBJ2-7,TRBV7-8,TRBD1,NA,TGTGCCAGCAGCCTGGACAGGGCCTACGAGCAGTACTTC,CASSLDRAYEQYF
TRBJ2-3,TRBV29-1,TRBD1,few,TGCAGCGCTGGGACAGGGGGTCCAGATACGCAGTATTTT,CSAGTGGPDTQYF
TRBJ1-5,TRBV28,NA,NA,TGTGCCAGCAGTCCTCCTGGGGCTGACAGCAATCAGCCCCAGCATTTT,CASSPPGADSNQPQHF
TRBJ2-3,TRBV10-3,NA,few,TGTGCCATCAGTGAAGGGGGAGGCACAGATACGCAGTATTTT,CAISEGGGTDTQYF
TRBJ1-5,TRBV4-1,NA,once,TGCGCCAGCAGCCAGATGAGGAATCAGCCCCAGCATTTT,CASSQMRNQPQHF
TRBJ2-1,TRBV7-6,NA,NA,TGTGCCAGCAGCTTATACAGGGTCTCCTACAATGAGCAGTTCTTC,CASSLYRVSYNEQFF
TRBJ2-7,TRBV5-1,TRBD2,NA,TGCGCCAGCAGCTTGGTAGCGGGAGGGTCCTACGAGCAGTACTTC,CASSLVAGGSYEQYF
TRBJ2-1,TRBV6-5,NA,few,TGTGCCAGCAGTGAACAACTAACGGTGCAGTTCTTC,CASSEQLTVQFF